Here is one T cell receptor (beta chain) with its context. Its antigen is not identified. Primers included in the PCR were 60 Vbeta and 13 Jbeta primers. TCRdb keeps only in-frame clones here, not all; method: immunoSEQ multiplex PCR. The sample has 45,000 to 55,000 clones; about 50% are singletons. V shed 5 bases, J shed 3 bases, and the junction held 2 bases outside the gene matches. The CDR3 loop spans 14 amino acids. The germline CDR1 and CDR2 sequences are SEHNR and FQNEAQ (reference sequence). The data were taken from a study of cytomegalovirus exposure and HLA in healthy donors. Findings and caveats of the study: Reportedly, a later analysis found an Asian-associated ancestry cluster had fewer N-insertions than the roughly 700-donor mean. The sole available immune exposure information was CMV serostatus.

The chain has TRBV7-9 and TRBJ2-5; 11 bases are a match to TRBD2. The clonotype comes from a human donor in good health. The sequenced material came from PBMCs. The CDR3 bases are TGTGCCAGCAGCACACTAGCGGGGGAAGAGACCCAGTACTTC. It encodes CASSTLAGEETQYF.